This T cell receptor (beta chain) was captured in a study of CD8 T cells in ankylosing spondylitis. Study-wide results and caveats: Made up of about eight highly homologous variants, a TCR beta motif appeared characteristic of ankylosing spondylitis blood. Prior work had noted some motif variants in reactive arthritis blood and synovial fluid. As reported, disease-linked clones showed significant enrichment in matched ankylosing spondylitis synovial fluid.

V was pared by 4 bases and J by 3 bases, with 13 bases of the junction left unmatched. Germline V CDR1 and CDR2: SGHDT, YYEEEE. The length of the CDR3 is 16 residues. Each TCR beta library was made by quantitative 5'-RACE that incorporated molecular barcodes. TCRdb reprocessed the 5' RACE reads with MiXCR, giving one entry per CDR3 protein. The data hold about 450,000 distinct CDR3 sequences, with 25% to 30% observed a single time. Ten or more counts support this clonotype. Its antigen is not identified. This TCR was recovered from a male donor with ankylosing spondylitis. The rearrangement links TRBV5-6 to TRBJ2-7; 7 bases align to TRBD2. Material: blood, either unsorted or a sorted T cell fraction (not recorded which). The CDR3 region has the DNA TGTGCCAGCAGCACTCCTGGGAGGGATCTCTACTACGAGCAGTACTTC. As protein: CASSTPGRDLYYEQYF.